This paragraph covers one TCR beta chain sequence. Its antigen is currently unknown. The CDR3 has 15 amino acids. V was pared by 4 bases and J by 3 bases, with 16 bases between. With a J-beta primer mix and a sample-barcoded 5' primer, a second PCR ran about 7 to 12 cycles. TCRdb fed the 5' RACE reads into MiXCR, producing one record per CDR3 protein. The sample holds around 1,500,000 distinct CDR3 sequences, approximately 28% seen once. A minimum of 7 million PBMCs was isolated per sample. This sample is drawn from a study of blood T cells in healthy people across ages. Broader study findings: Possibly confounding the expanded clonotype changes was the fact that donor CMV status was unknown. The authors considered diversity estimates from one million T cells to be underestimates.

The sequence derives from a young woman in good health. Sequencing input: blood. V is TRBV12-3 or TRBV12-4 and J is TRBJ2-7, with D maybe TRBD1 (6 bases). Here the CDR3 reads CASSSRTVTLYEQYF. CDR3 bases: TGTGCCAGCAGTTCAAGGACAGTAACCCTCTACGAGCAGTACTTC.